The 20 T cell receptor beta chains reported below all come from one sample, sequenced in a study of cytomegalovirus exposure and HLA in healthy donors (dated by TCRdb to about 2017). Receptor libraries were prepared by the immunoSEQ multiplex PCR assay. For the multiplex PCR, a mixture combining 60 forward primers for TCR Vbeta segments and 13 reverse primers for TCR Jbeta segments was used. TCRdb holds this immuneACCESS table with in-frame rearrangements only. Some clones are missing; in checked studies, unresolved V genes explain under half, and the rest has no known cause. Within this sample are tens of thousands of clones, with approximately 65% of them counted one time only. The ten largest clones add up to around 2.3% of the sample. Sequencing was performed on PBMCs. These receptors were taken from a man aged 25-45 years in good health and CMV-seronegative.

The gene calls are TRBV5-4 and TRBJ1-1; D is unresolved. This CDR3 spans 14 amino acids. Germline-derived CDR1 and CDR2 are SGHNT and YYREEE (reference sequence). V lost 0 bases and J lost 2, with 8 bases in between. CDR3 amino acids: CASSLAQVNTEAFF. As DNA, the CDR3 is TGTGCCAGCAGCTTGGCGCAGGTAAACACTGAAGCTTTCTTT.

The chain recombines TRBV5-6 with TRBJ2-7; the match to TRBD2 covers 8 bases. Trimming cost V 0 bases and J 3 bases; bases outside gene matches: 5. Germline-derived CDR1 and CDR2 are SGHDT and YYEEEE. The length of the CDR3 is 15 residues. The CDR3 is CASSLERELHYEQYF. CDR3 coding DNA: TGTGCCAGCAGCTTGGAGCGGGAGCTTCACTACGAGCAGTACTTC.

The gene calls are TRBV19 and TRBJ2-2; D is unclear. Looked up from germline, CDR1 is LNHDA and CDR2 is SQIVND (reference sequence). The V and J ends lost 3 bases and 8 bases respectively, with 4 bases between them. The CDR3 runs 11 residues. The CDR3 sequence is CASSMRGELFF. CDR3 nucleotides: TGTGCCAGTAGTATGAGGGGGGAGCTGTTTTTT.

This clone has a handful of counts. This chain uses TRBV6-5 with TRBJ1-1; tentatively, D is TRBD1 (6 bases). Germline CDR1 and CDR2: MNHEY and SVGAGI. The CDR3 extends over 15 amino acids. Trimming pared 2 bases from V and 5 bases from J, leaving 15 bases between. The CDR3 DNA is TGTGCCAGCAGTTACGGTTTTGGCAGGGGTACTGAAGCTTTCTTT. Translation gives CASSYGFGRGTEAFF.

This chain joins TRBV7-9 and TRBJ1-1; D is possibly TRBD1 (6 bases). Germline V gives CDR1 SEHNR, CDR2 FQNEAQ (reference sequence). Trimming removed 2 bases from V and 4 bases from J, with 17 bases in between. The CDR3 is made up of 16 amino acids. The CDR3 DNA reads TGTGCCAGCAGCTTACCTCCGACAGGAGGAGGCACTGAAGCTTTCTTT. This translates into CASSLPPTGGGTEAFF. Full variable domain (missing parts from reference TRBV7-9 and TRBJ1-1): DTGVSQNPRHKITKRGQNVTFRCDPISEHNRLYWYRQTLGQGPEFLTYFQNEAQLEKSRLLSDRFSAERPKGSFSTLEIQRTEQGDSAMYLCASSLPPTGGGTEAFFGQGTRLTVV.

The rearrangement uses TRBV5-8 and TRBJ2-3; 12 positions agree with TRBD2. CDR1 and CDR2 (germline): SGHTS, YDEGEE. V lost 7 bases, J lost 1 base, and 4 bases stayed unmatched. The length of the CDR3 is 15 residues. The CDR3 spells CASLLAGGRTDTQYF. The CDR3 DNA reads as TGTGCCAGCTTACTAGCGGGGGGACGCACAGATACGCAGTATTTT.

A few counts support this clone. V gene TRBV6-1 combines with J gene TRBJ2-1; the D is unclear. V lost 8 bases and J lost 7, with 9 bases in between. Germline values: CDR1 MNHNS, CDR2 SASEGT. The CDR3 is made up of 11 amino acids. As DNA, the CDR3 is TGTGCCAGCTATGCTGCGAATGAGCAGTTCTTC. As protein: CASYAANEQFF.

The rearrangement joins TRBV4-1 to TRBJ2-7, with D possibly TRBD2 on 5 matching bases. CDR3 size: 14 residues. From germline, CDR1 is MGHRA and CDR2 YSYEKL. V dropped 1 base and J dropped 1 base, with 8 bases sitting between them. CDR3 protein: CASSQGEPSYEQYF. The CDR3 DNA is TGCGCCAGCAGCCAAGGGGAGCCGTCCTACGAGCAGTACTTC.

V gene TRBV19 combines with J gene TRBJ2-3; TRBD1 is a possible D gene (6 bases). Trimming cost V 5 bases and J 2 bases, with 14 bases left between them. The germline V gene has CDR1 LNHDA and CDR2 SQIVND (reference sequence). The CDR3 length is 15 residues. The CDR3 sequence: CASSQYRVSTDTQYF. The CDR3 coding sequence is TGTGCCAGTAGTCAATACAGGGTATCCACAGATACGCAGTATTTT.

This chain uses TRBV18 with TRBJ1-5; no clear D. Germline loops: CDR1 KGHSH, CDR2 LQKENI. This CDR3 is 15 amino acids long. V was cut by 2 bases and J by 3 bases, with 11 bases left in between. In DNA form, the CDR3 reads TGTGCCAGCTCACCATGGCACGGGGACAATCAGCCCCAGCATTTT. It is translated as CASSPWHGDNQPQHF.

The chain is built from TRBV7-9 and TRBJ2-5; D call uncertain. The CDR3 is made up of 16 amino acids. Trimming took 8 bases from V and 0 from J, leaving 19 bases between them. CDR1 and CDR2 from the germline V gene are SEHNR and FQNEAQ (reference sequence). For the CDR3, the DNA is TGTGCCAGCGTCATCTCCGCTCACAAGTACCAAGAGACCCAGTACTTC. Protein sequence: CASVISAHKYQETQYF. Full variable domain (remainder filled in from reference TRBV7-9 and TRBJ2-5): DTGVSQNPRHKITKRGQNVTFRCDPISEHNRLYWYRQTLGQGPEFLTYFQNEAQLEKSRLLSDRFSAERPKGSFSTLEIQRTEQGDSAMYLCASVISAHKYQETQYFGPGTRLLVL.

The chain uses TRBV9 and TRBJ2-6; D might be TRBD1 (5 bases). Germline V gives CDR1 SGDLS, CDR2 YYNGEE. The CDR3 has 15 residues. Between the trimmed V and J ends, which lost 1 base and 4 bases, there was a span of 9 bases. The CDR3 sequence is CASSVSRAGANVLTF. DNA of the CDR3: TGTGCCAGCAGCGTAAGCAGGGCGGGGGCCAACGTCCTGACTTTC.

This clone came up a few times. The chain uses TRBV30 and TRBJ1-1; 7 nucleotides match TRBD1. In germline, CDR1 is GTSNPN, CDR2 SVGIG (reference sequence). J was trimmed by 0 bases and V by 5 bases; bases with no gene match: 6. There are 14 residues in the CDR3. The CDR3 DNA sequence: TGTGCCTGGCACGGACAGGTCATGAACACTGAAGCTTTCTTT. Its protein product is CAWHGQVMNTEAFF. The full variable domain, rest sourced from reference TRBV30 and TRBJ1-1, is SQTIHQWPATLVQPVGSPLSLECTVEGTSNPNLYWYRQAAGRGLQLLFYSVGIGQISSEVPQNLSASRPQDRQFILSSKKLLLSDSGFYLCAWHGQVMNTEAFFGQGTRLTVV.

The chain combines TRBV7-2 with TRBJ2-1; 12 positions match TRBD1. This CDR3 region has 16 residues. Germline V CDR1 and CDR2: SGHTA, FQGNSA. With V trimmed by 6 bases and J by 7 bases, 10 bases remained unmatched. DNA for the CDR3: TGTGCCAGCAGACAATACCGGGACAGGGGGCAAAATGAGCAGTTCTTC. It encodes CASRQYRDRGQNEQFF.

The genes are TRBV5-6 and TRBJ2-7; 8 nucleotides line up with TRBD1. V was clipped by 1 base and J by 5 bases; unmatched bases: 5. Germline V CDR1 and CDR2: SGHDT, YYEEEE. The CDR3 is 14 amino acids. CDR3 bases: TGTGCCAGCAGCTTGTCAGGGGGCGCGAACGAGCAGTACTTC. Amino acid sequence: CASSLSGGANEQYF.

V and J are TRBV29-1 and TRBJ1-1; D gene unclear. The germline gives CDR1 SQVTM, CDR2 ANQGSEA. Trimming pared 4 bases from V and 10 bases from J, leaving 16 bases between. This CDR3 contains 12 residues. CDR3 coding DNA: TGCAGCGTTGGTCCCAGTCCTTTTTCAGCTTTCTTT. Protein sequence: CSVGPSPFSAFF.

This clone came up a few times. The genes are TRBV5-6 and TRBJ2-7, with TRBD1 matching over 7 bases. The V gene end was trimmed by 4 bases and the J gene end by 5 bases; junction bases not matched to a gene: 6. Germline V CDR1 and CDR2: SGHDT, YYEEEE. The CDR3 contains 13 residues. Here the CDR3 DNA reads TGTGCCAGCAGCCCCGACAGGGCCCACGAGCAGTACTTC. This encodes CASSPDRAHEQYF.

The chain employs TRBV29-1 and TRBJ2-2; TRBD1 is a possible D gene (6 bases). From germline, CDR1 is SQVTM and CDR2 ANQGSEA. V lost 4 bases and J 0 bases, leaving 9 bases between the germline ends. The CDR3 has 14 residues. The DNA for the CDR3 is TGCAGCGTTGCGGGGACACCGAACACCGGGGAGCTGTTTTTT. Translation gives CSVAGTPNTGELFF.

The CDR3 region is CASSLRREETQYF. The CDR3 DNA follows: TGCGCCAGCAGCTTACGGCGGGAAGAGACCCAGTACTTC. V gene TRBV5-1 combines with J gene TRBJ2-5, with a tentative D call TRBD2 (5 bases). Germline-derived CDR1 and CDR2 are SGHRS and YFSETQ. The V gene lost 2 bases and the J gene lost 3 bases, with 8 bases spanning the gap. The CDR3 contains 13 residues.

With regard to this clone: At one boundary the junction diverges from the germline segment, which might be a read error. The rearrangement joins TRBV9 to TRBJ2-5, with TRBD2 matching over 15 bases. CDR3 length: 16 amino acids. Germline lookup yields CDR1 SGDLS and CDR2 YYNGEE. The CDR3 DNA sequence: TGTGCCCGCAGCGGGGGACTAGCGGGGGGTCCAGGGACCCAGTACTTC. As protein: CARSGGLAGGPGTQYF. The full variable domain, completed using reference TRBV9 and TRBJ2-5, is DSGVTQTPKHLITATGQRVTLRCSPRSGDLSVYWYQQSLDQGLQFLIQYYNGEERAKGNILERFSAQQFPDLHSELNLSSLELGDSALYFCARSGGLAGGPGTQYFGPGTRLLVL.